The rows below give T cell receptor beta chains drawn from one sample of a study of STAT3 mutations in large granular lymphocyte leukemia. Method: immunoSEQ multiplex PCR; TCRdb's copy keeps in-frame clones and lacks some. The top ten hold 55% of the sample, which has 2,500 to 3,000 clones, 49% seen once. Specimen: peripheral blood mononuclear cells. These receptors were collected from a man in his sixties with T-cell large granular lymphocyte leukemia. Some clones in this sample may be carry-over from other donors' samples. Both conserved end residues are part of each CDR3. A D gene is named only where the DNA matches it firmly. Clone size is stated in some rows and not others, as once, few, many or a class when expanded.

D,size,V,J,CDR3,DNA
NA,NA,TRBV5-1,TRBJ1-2,CASSDTANYGYTF,TGCGCCAGCAGCGATACAGCTAACTATGGCTACACCTTC
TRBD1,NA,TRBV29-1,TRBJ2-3,CSVAPGQGITDTQYF,TGCAGCGTCGCCCCGGGACAGGGGATCACAGATACGCAGTATTTT
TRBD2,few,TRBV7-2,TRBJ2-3,CASSYSGASTDTQYF,TGTGCCAGCAGCTACAGCGGGGCTAGCACAGATACGCAGTATTTT
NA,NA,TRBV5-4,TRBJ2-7,CASSLGREQYF,TGTGCCAGCAGCCTGGGGCGTGAGCAGTACTTC
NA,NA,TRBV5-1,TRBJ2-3,CASAAAGSSDTQYF,TGCGCCAGCGCAGCAGCGGGCAGCTCAGATACGCAGTATTTT
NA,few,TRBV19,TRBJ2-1,CASSNQGNGWEEQFF,TGTGCCAGTAGTAATCAGGGAAATGGTTGGGAGGAGCAGTTCTTC
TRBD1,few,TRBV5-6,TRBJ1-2,CASSPDRSIMGYTF,TGTGCCAGCAGCCCGGACAGGTCGATTATGGGCTACACCTTC
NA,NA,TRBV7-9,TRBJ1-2,CASSSKGINYGYTF,TGTGCCAGCAGCTCCAAGGGGATTAACTATGGCTACACCTTC
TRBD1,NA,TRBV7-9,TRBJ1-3,CASSFTDRGNTIYF,TGTGCCAGCAGCTTCACGGACAGGGGGAACACCATATATTTT
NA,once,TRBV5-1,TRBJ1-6,CASSLGSIPYNSPLHF,TGCGCCAGCAGCTTGGGTTCCATCCCCTATAATTCACCCCTCCACTTT
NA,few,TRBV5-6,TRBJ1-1,CASSLLAVSAEAFF,TGTGCCAGCAGCTTACTTGCAGTAAGCGCTGAAGCTTTCTTT
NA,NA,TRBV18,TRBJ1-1,CASSEGKGLMNTEAFF,TGTGCCAGCTCAGAGGGGAAGGGGCTAATGAACACTGAAGCTTTCTTT
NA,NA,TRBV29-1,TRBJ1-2,CSVEVRGANYGYTF,TGCAGCGTTGAAGTAAGAGGGGCTAACTATGGCTACACCTTC
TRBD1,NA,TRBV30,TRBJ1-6,CAWGGGGNSPLHF,TGTGCCTGGGGGGGAGGGGGCAATTCACCCCTCCACTTT
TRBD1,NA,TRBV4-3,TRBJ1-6,CASSQGTGPHSPLHF,TGCGCCAGCAGCCAAGGGACAGGGCCGCATTCACCCCTCCACTTT
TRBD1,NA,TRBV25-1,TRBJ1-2,CASSEGQGYYGYTF,TGTGCCAGCAGTGAGGGACAGGGTTACTATGGCTACACCTTC
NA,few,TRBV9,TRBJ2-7,CASSVGPGAGSSYEQYF,TGTGCCAGCAGCGTAGGCCCAGGGGCGGGGAGCTCCTACGAGCAGTACTTC
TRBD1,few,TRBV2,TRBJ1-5,CASRPDRGGAGPQHF,TGTGCCAGCAGACCCGACAGGGGAGGCGCCGGGCCCCAGCATTTT
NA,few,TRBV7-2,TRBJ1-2,CASSLSREGYTF,TGTGCCAGCAGCTTATCTAGGGAAGGCTACACCTTC
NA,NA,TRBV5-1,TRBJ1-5,CASRPNREDQPQHF,TGCGCCAGCAGACCCAACAGGGAGGATCAGCCCCAGCATTTT
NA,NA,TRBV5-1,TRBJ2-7,CASSLERYEQYF,TGCGCCAGCAGCTTAGAGCGCTACGAGCAGTACTTC
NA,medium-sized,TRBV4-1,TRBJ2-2,CASSLGTGELFF,TGCGCCAGCAGTTTAGGGACCGGGGAGCTGTTTTTT
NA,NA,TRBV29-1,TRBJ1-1,CSVEDRGVDTEAFF,TGCAGCGTTGAAGACAGAGGGGTTGACACTGAAGCTTTCTTT
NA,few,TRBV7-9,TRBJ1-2,CASSREGNYGYTF,TGTGCCAGCAGCAGAGAGGGCAACTATGGCTACACCTTC
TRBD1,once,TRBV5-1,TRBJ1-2,CASRMLQGIYGYTF,TGCGCCAGCAGAATGTTACAGGGGATCTATGGCTACACCTTC
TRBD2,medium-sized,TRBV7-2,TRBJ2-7,CASAERGSGWEQYF,TGTGCCAGCGCCGAGCGGGGCTCGGGTTGGGAGCAGTACTTC
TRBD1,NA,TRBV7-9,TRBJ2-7,CASSADQGADYEQYF,TGTGCCAGCAGCGCCGACCAGGGGGCGGACTACGAGCAGTACTTC
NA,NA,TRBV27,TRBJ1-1,CASSLWGNTEAFF,TGTGCCAGCAGTTTATGGGGGAACACTGAAGCTTTCTTT
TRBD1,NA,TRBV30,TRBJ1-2,CAWSIDRDRSYGYTF,TGTGCCTGGAGTATTGACCGGGACAGGAGCTATGGCTACACCTTC
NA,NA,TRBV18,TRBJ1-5,CASSRTGPGLLDSNQPQHF,TGTGCCAGCTCACGAACCGGGCCAGGCTTACTAGATAGCAATCAGCCCCAGCATTTT
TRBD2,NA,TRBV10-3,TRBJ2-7,CAISDYGGAGYEQYF,TGTGCCATCAGTGATTACGGGGGGGCCGGGTACGAGCAGTACTTC
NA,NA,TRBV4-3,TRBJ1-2,CASSQGRHGLDGYTF,TGCGCCAGCAGCCAAGGTAGGCACGGGCTGGATGGCTACACCTTC
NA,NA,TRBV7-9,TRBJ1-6,CASSLTVGPESPLHF,TGTGCCAGCAGCCTGACAGTAGGGCCGGAGTCACCCCTCCACTTT
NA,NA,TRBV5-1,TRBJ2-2,CASSLQGRGHTGELFF,TGCGCCAGCAGCCTCCAGGGAAGGGGCCATACCGGGGAGCTGTTTTTT
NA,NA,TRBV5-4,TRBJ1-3,CASSLDLGNTIYF,TGTGCCAGCAGCTTGGATTTGGGAAACACCATATATTTT
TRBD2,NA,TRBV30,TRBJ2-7,CAWSSRGGGYEQYF,TGTGCCTGGAGTTCGCGGGGGGGCGGGTACGAGCAGTACTTC
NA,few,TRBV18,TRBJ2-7,CASSRDAGNGREQYF,TGTGCCAGCTCACGTGACGCTGGGAATGGTAGGGAGCAGTACTTC
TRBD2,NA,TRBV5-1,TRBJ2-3,CASSFGTSGGSTDTQYF,TGCGCCAGCAGCTTTGGGACTAGCGGGGGGAGCACAGATACGCAGTATTTT